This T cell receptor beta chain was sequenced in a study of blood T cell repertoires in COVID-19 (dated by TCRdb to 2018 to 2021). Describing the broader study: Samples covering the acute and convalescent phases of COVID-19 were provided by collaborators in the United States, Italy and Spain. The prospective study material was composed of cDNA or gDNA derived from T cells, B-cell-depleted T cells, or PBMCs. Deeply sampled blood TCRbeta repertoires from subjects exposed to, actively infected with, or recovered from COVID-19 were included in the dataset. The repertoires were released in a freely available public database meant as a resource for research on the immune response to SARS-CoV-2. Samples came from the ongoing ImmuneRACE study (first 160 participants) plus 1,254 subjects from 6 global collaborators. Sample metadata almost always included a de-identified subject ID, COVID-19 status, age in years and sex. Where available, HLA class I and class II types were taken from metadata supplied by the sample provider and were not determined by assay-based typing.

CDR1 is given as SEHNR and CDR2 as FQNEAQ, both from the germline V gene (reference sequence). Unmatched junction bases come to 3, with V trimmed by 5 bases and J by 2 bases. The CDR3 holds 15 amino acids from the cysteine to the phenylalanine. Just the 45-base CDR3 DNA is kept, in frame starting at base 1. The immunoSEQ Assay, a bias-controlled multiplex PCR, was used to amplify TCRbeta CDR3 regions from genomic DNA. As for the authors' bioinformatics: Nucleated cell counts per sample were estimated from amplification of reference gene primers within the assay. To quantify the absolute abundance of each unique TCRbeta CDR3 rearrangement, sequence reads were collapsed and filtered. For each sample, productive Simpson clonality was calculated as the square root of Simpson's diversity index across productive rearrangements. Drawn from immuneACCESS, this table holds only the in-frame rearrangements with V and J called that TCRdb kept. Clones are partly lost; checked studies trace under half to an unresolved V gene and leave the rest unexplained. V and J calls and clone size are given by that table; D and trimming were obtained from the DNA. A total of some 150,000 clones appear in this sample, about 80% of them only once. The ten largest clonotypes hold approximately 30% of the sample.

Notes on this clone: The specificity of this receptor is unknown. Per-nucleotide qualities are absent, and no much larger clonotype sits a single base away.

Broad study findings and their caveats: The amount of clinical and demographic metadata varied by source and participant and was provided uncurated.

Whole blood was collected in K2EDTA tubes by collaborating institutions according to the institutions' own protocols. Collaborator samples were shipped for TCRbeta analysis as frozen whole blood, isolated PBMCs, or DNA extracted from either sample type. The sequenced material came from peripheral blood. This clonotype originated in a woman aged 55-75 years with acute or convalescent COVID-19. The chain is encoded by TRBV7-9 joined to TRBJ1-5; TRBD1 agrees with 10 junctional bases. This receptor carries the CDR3 CASSQTGGGNQPQHF. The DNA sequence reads TGTGCCAGCAGCCAGACAGGGGGCGGCAATCAGCCCCAGCATTTT.